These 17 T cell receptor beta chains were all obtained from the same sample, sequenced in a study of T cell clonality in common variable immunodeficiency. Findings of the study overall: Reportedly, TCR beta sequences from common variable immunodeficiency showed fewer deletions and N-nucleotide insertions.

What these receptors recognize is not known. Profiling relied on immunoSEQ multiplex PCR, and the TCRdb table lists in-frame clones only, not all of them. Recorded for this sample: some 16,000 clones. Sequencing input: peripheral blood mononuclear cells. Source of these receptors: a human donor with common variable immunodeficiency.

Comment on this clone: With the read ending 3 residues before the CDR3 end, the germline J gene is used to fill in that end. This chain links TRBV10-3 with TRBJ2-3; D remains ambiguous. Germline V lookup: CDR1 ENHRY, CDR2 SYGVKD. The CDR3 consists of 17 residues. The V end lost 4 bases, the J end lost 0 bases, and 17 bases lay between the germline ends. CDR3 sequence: CAISAGRSTDSTDTQYF. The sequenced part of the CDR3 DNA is TGTGCCATCAGTGCCGGCAGGAGCACCGATAGCACAGATACG.

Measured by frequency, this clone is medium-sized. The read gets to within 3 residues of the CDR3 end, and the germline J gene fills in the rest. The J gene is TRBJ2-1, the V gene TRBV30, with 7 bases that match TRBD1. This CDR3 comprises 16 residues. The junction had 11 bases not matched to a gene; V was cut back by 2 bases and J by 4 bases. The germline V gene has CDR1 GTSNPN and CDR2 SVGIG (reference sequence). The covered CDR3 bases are TGTGCCTGGAGTTTACCCGGGACAGCACTATACAATGAG. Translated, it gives CAWSLPGTALYNE. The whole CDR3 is CAWSLPGTALYNEQFF.

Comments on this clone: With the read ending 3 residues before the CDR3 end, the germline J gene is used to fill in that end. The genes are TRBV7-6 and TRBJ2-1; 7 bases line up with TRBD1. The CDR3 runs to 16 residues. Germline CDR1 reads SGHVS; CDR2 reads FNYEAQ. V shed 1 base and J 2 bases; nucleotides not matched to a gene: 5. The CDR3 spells CASSLEGTATYNEQFF. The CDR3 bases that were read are TGTGCCAGCAGCTTAGAGGGGACAGCCACCTACAATGAG.

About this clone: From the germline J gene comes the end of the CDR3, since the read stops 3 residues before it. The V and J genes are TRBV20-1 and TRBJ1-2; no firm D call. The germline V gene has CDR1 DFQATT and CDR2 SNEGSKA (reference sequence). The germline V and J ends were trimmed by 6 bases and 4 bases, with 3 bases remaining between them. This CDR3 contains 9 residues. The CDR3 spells CSAGYGYTF. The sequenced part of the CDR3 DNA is TGCAGTGCCGGCTATGGC.

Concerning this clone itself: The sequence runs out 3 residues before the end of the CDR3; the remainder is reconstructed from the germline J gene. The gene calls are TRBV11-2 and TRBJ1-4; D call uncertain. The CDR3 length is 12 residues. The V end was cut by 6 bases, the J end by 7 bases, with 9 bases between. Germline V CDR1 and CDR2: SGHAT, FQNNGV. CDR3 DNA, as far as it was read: TGTGCCAGCAGGCGGGAGGGTGAAAAA. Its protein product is CASRREGEK. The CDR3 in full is CASRREGEKLFF.

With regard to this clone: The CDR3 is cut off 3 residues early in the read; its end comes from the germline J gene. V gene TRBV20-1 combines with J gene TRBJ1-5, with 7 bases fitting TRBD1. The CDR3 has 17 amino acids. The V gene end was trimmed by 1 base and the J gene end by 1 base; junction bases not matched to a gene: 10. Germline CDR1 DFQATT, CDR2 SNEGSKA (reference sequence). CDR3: CSARAHRQGTSNQPQHF. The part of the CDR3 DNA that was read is TGCAGTGCTAGAGCCCATCGACAGGGAACGAGCAATCAGCCC.

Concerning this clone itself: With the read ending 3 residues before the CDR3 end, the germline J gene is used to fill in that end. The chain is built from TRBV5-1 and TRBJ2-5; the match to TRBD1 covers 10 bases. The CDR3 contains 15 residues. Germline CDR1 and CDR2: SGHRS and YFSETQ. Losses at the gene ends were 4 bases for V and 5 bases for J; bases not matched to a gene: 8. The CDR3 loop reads CASSPTGQGWETQYF. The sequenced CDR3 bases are TGCGCCAGCAGCCCGACGGGACAGGGGTGGGAGACC.

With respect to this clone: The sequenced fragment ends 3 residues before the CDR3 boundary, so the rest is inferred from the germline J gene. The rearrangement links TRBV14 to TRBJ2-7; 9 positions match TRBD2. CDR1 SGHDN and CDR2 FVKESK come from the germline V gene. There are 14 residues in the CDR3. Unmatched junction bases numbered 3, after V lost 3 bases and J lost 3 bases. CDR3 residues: CASSHTSGYYEQYF. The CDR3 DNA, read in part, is TGTGCCAGCAGCCACACTAGCGGGTACTACGAG.

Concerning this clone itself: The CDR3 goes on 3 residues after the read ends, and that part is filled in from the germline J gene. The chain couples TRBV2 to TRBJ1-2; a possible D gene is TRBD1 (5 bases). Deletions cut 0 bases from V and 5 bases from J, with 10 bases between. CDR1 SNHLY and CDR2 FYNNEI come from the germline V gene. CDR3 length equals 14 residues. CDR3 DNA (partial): TGTGCCAGCAGTGAAGCGCTTGGGGGGTATGGC. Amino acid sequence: CASSEALGGYG. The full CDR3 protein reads CASSEALGGYGYTF. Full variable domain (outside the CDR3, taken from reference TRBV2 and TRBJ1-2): EPEVTQTPSHQVTQMGQEVILRCVPISNHLYFYWYRQILGQKVEFLVSFYNNEISEKSEIFDDQFSVERPDGSNFTLKIRSTKLEDSAMYFCASSEALGGYGYTFGSGTRLTVV.

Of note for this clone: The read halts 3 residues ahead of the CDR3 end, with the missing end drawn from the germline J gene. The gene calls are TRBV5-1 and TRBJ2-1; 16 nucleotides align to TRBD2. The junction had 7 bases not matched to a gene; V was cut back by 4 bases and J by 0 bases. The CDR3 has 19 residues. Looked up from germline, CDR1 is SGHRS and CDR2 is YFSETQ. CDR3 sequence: CASSQGLAGGPSSYNEQFF. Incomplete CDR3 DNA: TGCGCCAGCAGCCAGGGACTAGCGGGAGGGCCGAGCTCCTACAATGAG.

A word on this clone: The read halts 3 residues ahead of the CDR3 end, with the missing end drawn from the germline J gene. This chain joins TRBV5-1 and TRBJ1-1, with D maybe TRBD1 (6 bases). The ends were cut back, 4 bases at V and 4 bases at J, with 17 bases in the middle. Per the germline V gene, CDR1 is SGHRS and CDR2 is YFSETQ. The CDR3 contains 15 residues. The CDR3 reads CASSRGGSDTTEAFF. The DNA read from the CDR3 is TGCGCCAGCAGCAGGGGGGGTAGTGATACCACTGAA.

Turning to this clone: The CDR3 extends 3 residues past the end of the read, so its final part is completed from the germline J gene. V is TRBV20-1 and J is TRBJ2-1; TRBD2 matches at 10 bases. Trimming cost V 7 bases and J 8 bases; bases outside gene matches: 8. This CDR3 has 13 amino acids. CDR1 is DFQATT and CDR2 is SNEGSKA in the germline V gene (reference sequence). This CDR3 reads CSVGSSGSYEQFF. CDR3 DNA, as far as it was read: TGCAGTGTAGGGTCTAGCGGGAGCTATGAG.

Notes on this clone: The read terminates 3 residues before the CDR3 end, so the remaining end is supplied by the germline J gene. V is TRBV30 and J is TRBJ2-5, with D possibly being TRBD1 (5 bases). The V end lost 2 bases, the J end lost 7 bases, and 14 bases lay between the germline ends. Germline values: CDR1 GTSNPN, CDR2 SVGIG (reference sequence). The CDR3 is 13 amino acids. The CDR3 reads CAWSKAGLVTQYF. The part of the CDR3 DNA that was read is TGTGCCTGGAGTAAGGCAGGGCTAGTGACC.

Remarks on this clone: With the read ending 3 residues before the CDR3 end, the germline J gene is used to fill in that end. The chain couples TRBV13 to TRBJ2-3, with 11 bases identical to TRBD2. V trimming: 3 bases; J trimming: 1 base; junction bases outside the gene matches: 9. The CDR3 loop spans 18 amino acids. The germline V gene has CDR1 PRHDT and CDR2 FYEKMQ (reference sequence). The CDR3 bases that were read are TGTGCCAGCAGCTTCCGACTAGCGGGGTCGCCTCGCACAGATACG. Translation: CASSFRLAGSPRTDT. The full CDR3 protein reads CASSFRLAGSPRTDTQYF.

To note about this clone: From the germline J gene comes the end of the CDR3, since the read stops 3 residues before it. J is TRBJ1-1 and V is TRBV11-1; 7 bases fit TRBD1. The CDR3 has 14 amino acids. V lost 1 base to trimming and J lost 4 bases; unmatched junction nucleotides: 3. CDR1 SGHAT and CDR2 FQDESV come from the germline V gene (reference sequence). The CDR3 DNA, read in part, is TGTGCCAGCAGCTTAGATGCAGGGGGCACTGAA. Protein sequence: CASSLDAGGTE. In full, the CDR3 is CASSLDAGGTEAFF.

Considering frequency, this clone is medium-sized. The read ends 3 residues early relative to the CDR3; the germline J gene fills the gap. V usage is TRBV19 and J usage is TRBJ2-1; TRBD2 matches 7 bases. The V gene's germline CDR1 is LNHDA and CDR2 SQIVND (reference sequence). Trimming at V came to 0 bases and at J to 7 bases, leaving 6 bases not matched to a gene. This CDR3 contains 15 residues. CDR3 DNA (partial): TGTGCCAGTAGTATAGAACGCGGGAGTGGGAATGAG. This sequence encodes CASSIERGSGNE. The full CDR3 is CASSIERGSGNEQFF.

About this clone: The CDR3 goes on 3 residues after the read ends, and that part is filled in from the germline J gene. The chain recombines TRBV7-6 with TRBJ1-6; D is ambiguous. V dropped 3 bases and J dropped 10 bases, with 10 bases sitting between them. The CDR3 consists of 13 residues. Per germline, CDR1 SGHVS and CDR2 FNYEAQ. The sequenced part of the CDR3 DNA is TGTGCCAGCAGCTTGGAACCGGGGTCACCC. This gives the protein CASSLEPGSP. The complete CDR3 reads CASSLEPGSPLHF.